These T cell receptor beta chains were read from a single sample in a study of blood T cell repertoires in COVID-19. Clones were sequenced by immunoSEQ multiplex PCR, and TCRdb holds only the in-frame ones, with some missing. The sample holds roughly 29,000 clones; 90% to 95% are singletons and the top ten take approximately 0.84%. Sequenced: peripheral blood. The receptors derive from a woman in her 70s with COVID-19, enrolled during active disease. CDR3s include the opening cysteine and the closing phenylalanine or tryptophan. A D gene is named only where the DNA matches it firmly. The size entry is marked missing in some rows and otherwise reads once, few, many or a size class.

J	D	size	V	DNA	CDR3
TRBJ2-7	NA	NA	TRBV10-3	TGTGCCATCGGTGATTTCCCGTACGAGCAGTACTTC	CAIGDFPYEQYF
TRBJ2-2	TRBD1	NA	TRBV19	TGTGCCAGTAGTATCGGGACAGGGACCGGGGAGCTGTTTTTT	CASSIGTGTGELFF
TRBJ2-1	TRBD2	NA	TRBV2	TGTGCCAGCAGCACGGACCGGGGGGTCTACAATGAGCAGTTCTTC	CASSTDRGVYNEQFF
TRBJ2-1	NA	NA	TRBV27	TGTGCCAGCAGTTTGGAGAGCTCCTACAATGAGCAGTTCTTC	CASSLESSYNEQFF
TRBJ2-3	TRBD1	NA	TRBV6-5	TGTGCCAGCAGCGGACAGGGTTCCACAGATACGCAGTATTTT	CASSGQGSTDTQYF
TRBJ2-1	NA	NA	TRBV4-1	TGCGCCAGCAGCCTGGAGGGGTTTTACAATGAGCAGTTCTTC	CASSLEGFYNEQFF
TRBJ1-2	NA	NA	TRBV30	TGTGCCTGGAGTCTTGAACGGGATGGGTATGGCTACACCTTC	CAWSLERDGYGYTF
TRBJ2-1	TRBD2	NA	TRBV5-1	TGCGCCAGCAGCTTGAGAGTTAGCGGGAGTTACAATGAGCAGTTCTTC	CASSLRVSGSYNEQFF
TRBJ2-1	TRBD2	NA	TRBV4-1	TGCGCCAGCAGCCCCGGACTAGCGGGAGTCTATGAGCAGTTCTTC	CASSPGLAGVYEQFF
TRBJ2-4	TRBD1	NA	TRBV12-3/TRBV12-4	TGTGCCAGCAGCGGACAGGGTTTCAACATTCAGTACTTC	CASSGQGFNIQYF
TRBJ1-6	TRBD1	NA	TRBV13	TGTGCCAGCAGCCACCGCCCCGACAGGGCGTATTCACCCCTCCACTTT	CASSHRPDRAYSPLHF
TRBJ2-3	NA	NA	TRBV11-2	TGTGCCAGCAGCGGGGGGTTGGACAGCACAGATACGCAGTATTTT	CASSGGLDSTDTQYF
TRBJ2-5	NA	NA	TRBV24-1	TGTGCCACCAGCAGGGAGGCGGAGACCCAGTACTTC	CATSREAETQYF
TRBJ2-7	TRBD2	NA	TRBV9	TGTGCCAGCAGCGTCGGACTAGCGGGAGACTACGAGCAGTACTTC	CASSVGLAGDYEQYF
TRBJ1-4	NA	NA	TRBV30	TGTGCCTGGAGTGTCCTCCGGGAGGTTATGTTTTTT	CAWSVLREVMFF
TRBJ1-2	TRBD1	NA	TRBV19	TGTGCCAGTAGTACGGACAGGGAGGTCGTCTATGGCTACACCTTC	CASSTDREVVYGYTF
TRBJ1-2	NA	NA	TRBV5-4	TGTGCCAGCAGCTTGGCGTACATATGGAACTCCGAACAGGGCTACACCTTC	CASSLAYIWNSEQGYTF
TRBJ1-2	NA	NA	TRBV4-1	TGCGCCAGCAGCCAATCGGGGAGTAACTATGGCTACACCTTC	CASSQSGSNYGYTF
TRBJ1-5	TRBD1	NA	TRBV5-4	TGTGCCAGCAGCCCTGGACAGGGGCTCAATCAGCCCCAGCATTTT	CASSPGQGLNQPQHF
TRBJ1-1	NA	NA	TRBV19	TGTGCCAGTAGTATAGATCATGCGGCAGGGATGAACACTGAAGCTTTCTTT	CASSIDHAAGMNTEAFF
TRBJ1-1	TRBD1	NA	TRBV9	TGTGCCAGCAGCGCCAGACAGGGAAGTCTAGCTGAAGCTTTCTTT	CASSARQGSLAEAFF
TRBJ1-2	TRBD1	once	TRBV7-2	TGTGCCAGCAGCTTAAGCTCTTGGGACAGCCTCTATGGCTACACCTTC	CASSLSSWDSLYGYTF
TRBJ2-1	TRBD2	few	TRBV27	TGTGCCAGCAGTCTTACCCCCGGGACTAGGGACAATGAGCAGTTCTTC	CASSLTPGTRDNEQFF
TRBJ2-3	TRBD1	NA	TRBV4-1	TGCGCCAGCAGAATTGGACAGGCCAAGCAGTTAAGAGATACGCAGTATTTT	CASRIGQAKQLRDTQYF
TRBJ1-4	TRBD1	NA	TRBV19	TGTGCCACCGCGGGACAGTCGAATGAAAAACTGTTTTTT	CATAGQSNEKLFF